The present TCR beta chain was sequenced within a study of T-cell reconstitution after alpha-beta-depleted transplantation in children. Study-level results: Once a year had passed after transplant, T-cell counts and diversity came mostly from newly produced T cells. Several patients had high TCRbeta diversity at day 60; it came from surviving recipient T cells and thymic progenitors. By about two months after transplant, alpha-beta T cells reportedly arose from several hundred graft clones that had expanded.

A TCRbeta library incorporating unique molecular identifiers was prepared. One entry per CDR3 protein results from TCRdb running MiXCR on the PCR reads. This sample has about 580,000 distinct CDR3 sequences, with more than 20% found just once. A note on this clonotype: Its antigen is not known.

The receptor comes from a boy younger than two with Wiskott-Aldrich syndrome, due to receive a stem cell transplant. The material sequenced was PBMCs, taken before TCRalphabeta/CD19-depleted stem cell transplant.

This CDR3 is CSVEDNVGGSSYEQYF. CDR3 nucleotide sequence: TGCAGCGTTGAAGATAACGTGGGAGGGAGCTCCTACGAGCAGTACTTC. The chain couples TRBV29-1 to TRBJ2-7; 7 bases line up with TRBD2. This CDR3 is 16 amino acids long. Trimming cost V 0 bases and J 0 bases; bases outside gene matches: 8. The germline V gene encodes CDR1 SQVTM and CDR2 ANQGSEA.